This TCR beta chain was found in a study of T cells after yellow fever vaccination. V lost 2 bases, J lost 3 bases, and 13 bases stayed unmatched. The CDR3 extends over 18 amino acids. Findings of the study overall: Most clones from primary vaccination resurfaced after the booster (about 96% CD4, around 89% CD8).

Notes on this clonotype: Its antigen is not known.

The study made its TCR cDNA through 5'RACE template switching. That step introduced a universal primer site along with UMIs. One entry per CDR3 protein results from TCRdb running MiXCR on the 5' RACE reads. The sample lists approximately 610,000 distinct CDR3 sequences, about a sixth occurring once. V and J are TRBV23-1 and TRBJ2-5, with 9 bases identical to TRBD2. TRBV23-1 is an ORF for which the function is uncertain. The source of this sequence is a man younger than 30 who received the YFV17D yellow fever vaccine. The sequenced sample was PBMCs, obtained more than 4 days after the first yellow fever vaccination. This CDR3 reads CASSQNSEGSSGEETQYF. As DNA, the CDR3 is TGCGCCAGCAGTCAAAACTCGGAGGGGTCTAGCGGGGAAGAGACCCAGTACTTC.